These T cell receptor beta chains were read from a single sample in a study of blood T cells in healthy people across ages. TCRdb re-called the 5' RACE reads through MiXCR, storing one row per CDR3 protein. Among 850,000 or so distinct CDR3 sequences listed, 25% to 35% were seen once. Source material: blood. Receptor source: an elderly woman in good health. Each CDR3 is given with its conserved first and last residue. D genes are given only for firm matches. Some rows mark clone size as missing; the rest say once, few, many or name a class of expanded clone.

>TRBV9|.|TRBJ1-2|few
TGTGCCAGCAGCCCCGATAGTCATGGCTACACCTTC
CASSPDSHGYTF
>TRBV2|TRBD1|TRBJ2-3|.
TGTGCCAGCAGTGAACTAGGACAGGGGATTTCAGATACGCAGTATTTT
CASSELGQGISDTQYF
>TRBV14|.|TRBJ2-1|.
TGTGCCAGCAGCCAAGATAGGCGGGTCTCCTACAATGAGCAGTTCTTC
CASSQDRRVSYNEQFF
>TRBV7-8|.|TRBJ2-2|.
TGTGCCAGCAAAGTGGTAGCAGCCGGGGAGCTGTTTTTT
CASKVVAAGELFF
>TRBV2|TRBD2|TRBJ2-5|.
TGTGCCAGCAGACTCCAAGGACTAGGGCGAGAGACCCAGTACTTC
CASRLQGLGRETQYF
>TRBV25-1|.|TRBJ1-1|.
TGTGCCAGCAGTGACTGGAAGGCAAACACTGAAGCTTTCTTT
CASSDWKANTEAFF
>TRBV12-3/TRBV12-4|.|TRBJ2-1|many
TGTGCCAGCAGTCCCTCTCATGAGCAGTTCTTC
CASSPSHEQFF
>TRBV14|.|TRBJ2-3|.
TGTGCCAGCAGCCAAGCCTTGGGGACTTTTAGCACAGATACGCAGTATTTT
CASSQALGTFSTDTQYF
>TRBV7-2|TRBD1|TRBJ1-2|.
TGTGCCAGCAGCGCCCCGGGACAGGGGGCGTATGGCTACACCTTC
CASSAPGQGAYGYTF
>TRBV5-1|.|TRBJ1-5|.
TGCACCAGCAGCTTGGGTACATCGGGGGGGGCCGGCGGCAATCAGCCCCAGCATTTT
CTSSLGTSGGAGGNQPQHF
>TRBV6-1|.|TRBJ1-2|few
TGTGCCAGCAGTGAAGAGGGGTTGAGGATGGGCTACACCTTC
CASSEEGLRMGYTF
>TRBV29-1|.|TRBJ2-6|many
TGCAGCGTTGGGCATGGGGCCAACGTCCTGACTTTC
CSVGHGANVLTF
>TRBV2|.|TRBJ2-1|few
TGTGCCAGCAGTGAAAGGGACGGGCCGAGAAGTGAGCAGTTCTTC
CASSERDGPRSEQFF
>TRBV10-1|TRBD1|TRBJ2-3|.
TGCGCCAGCTCAGCCCGGCACAGGGGTGAAGATACGCAGTATTTT
CASSARHRGEDTQYF
>TRBV5-4|TRBD2|TRBJ2-3|many
TGTGCCAGCAGCTCGGGACTAGCGAAGGCAGATACGCAGTATTTT
CASSSGLAKADTQYF
>TRBV4-1|.|TRBJ2-5|.
TGCGCCAGCAGCCTAGAAGACCTCGGCGGGACCCAGTACTTC
CASSLEDLGGTQYF
>TRBV28|TRBD1|TRBJ2-7|many
TGTGCCAGCAGTTTCCCGGGACAGGGGAGGTACGAGCAGTACTTC
CASSFPGQGRYEQYF
>TRBV5-1|.|TRBJ2-1|many
TGCGCCAGCAGCGGGGGGCGAGGGGGGGGAGACAATGAGCAGTTCTTC
CASSGGRGGGDNEQFF
>TRBV2|TRBD1|TRBJ1-2|few
TGTGCCAGCAGCCTGACAGGGATCTATGGCTACACCTTC
CASSLTGIYGYTF
>TRBV5-1|.|TRBJ2-5|.
TGCGCCAGTAGCTTGGGGGCCCCTCCCTCAAATGAGCAGTACTTC
CASSLGAPPSNEQYF
>TRBV24-1|.|TRBJ2-1|.
TGTGCCACCAGTGGTACCGGGACGGGATCCTGCAATGAGCAGTTCTTC
CATSGTGTGSCNEQFF
>TRBV4-1|TRBD2|TRBJ2-2|few
TGCGCCAGCAGCCAAGATCGGCGGGGGGGCCGTGGCACCGGGGAGCTGTTTTTT
CASSQDRRGGRGTGELFF
>TRBV6-2/TRBV6-3|.|TRBJ2-1|many
TGTGCCAGCAGTTACCTTCGGAGTGAGCAGTTCTTC
CASSYLRSEQFF
>TRBV7-6|.|TRBJ1-1|.
TGTGCCAGCAGCTTGGGGGCCGCAGGGCTGAACACTGAAGCTTTCTTT
CASSLGAAGLNTEAFF
>TRBV5-5|.|TRBJ2-7|.
TGTGCCGGCAGCTGGGCTCCCCCGGGAAAGTACGAGCAGTACTTC
CAGSWAPPGKYEQYF
>TRBV6-6|TRBD1|TRBJ1-2|few
TGTGCCAGCAGGTTCAGACAGGGGGCGAACTATGGCTACACCTTC
CASRFRQGANYGYTF
>TRBV7-2|TRBD1|TRBJ1-6|many
TGTGCCAGCAGCTTAGTTCGGGACAGGGAGGCCCCCCTCCACTTT
CASSLVRDREAPLHF
>TRBV6-5|TRBD1|TRBJ1-5|.
TGTGCCAACAGCCAGACAGGGGCTTGGGGCAATCAGCCCCAGCATTTT
CANSQTGAWGNQPQHF
>TRBV4-3|.|TRBJ2-6|many
TGCGCCAGCAGCGTCATAGTCAAAAGGCCCCTGGGGGCCTCTGGGGCCAACGTCCTGACTTTC
CASSVIVKRPLGASGANVLTF
>TRBV28|TRBD2|TRBJ2-7|.
TGTGCCAGCAAGGTAGCGGGGGTGAACAATGAGCAGTACTTC
CASKVAGVNNEQYF
>TRBV3-1|TRBD2|TRBJ2-5|many
TGTGCCAGCAGCCAACAATCGACTAGCGGGGTAAAGACCCAGTACTTC
CASSQQSTSGVKTQYF
>TRBV24-1|.|TRBJ1-5|.
TGTGCCACCAGAGACTCAGAAAATCAGCCCCAGCATTTT
CATRDSENQPQHF
>TRBV20-1|.|TRBJ1-6|.
TGCAGTGCTCTACTGGGGGCCCGCAGCTCCTATAATTCACCCCTCCACTTT
CSALLGARSSYNSPLHF
>TRBV6-4|.|TRBJ2-3|many
TGTGCCAGCAGTGAATCAGGGGGAGGTTCAGATACGCAGTATTTT
CASSESGGGSDTQYF
>TRBV11-2|TRBD2|TRBJ2-1|many
TGTGCCAGCACCGCCGGCTACCTCGCGGGGGGTTACAATGAGCAGTTCTTC
CASTAGYLAGGYNEQFF
>TRBV7-8|.|TRBJ2-7|many
TGTGCCAGCAGCTTAGTAAGGTCCTACGAGCAGTACTTC
CASSLVRSYEQYF
>TRBV4-2|TRBD2|TRBJ2-5|few
TGTGCCAGCAGCCAAGGCGGGGGGGAGGGGACCCAGTACTTC
CASSQGGGEGTQYF
>TRBV12-3/TRBV12-4|TRBD2|TRBJ2-3|many
TGTGCCAGCAGTTTCTGGTCGGGGGGGCGCACAGATACGCAGTATTTT
CASSFWSGGRTDTQYF
>TRBV20-1|.|TRBJ2-1|.
TGCAGTGCCGAGAGGGGGAGGGGGGTGGGGAATGAGCAGTTCTTC
CSAERGRGVGNEQFF
>TRBV7-2|.|TRBJ2-5|many
TGTGCCAGCAGCTTAGCGGGGGGGCCTGGGGAGACCCAGTACTTC
CASSLAGGPGETQYF
>TRBV20-1|.|TRBJ2-7|.
TGCAGTGCTCACGGGGGCCCTAGCTCCTACGAGCAGTACTTC
CSAHGGPSSYEQYF
>TRBV3-1|.|TRBJ1-6|few
TGTGCCGTATCGAGGGCTTACAATTCACCCCTCCACTTT
CAVSRAYNSPLHF
>TRBV20-1|.|TRBJ2-7|many
TGCAGTCCACAGGACCCCTACGAGCAGTACTTC
CSPQDPYEQYF
>TRBV27|TRBD1|TRBJ2-2|.
TGTGCCAGCAGTTCGGGACAGACTCACACCGGGGAGCTGTTTTTT
CASSSGQTHTGELFF
>TRBV2|.|TRBJ1-6|many
TGTGCCAGCAGTGAAAGGTCATTCCGAGCGGGGTCACCCCTCCACTTT
CASSERSFRAGSPLHF
>TRBV4-2|.|TRBJ1-2|many
TGTGCCAGCAGCCAATCCGGGACTCCAGGAGCCTATGGCTACACCTTC
CASSQSGTPGAYGYTF
>TRBV20-1|TRBD2|TRBJ2-7|many
TGCAGTGCCCTGCGGGGGACCTACTCCTACGAGCAGTACTTC
CSALRGTYSYEQYF
>TRBV4-1|.|TRBJ1-4|few
TGCGCCAGCAGCCAAGAGGTGGGGGTGGGGTCGGTAAAACTGTTTTTT
CASSQEVGVGSVKLFF
>TRBV7-9|TRBD1|TRBJ1-1|.
TGTGCCAGTAGCAAACCGACAGGGGCCACTGAAGCTTTCTTT
CASSKPTGATEAFF
>TRBV5-1|TRBD2|TRBJ2-5|many
TGCGCCAGTAGCGGGGGGGCCGAAGAGACCCAGTACTTC
CASSGGAEETQYF
>TRBV3-1|TRBD1|TRBJ2-5|.
TGTGCCAGCAGCCGACAGGGGTACGGCCAAGAGACCCAGTACTTC
CASSRQGYGQETQYF
>TRBV30|.|TRBJ1-2|.
TGTGCCTGGAGTAAGGGACCGAAAGACGGTGGCTACACCTTC
CAWSKGPKDGGYTF
>TRBV27|TRBD1|TRBJ1-1|few
TGTGCCAGCAGCCGTCCCGGACAGGGGGTTGAAGCTTTCTTT
CASSRPGQGVEAFF
>TRBV6-5|.|TRBJ1-4|.
TGTGCCAGCAGTTACTCGTACCGGAATGAAAAACTGTTTTTT
CASSYSYRNEKLFF
>TRBV10-3|.|TRBJ2-3|many
TGTGCCACACTTGCAGATACGCAGTATTTT
CATLADTQYF
>TRBV5-6|.|TRBJ1-2|many
TGTGCCAGCAGTTACAGGGAAGTATCGGGCTACACCTTC
CASSYREVSGYTF
>TRBV7-2|TRBD1|TRBJ2-3|.
TGTGCCAGCAGCTTAGGGAGGACAGGGGGTACAGATACGCAGTATTTT
CASSLGRTGGTDTQYF
>TRBV7-9|TRBD1|TRBJ2-4|many
TGTGCCAGCAGCATCGGACAGGACAAAAACATTCAGTACTTC
CASSIGQDKNIQYF
>TRBV30|.|TRBJ1-5|.
TGTGCCTGGAGTTTGCAAGAAAATCAGCCCCAGCATTTT
CAWSLQENQPQHF
>TRBV24-1|.|TRBJ2-5|few
TGTGCCACCAGTGACCGCGGAGTACACGCTGAGACCCAGTACTTC
CATSDRGVHAETQYF